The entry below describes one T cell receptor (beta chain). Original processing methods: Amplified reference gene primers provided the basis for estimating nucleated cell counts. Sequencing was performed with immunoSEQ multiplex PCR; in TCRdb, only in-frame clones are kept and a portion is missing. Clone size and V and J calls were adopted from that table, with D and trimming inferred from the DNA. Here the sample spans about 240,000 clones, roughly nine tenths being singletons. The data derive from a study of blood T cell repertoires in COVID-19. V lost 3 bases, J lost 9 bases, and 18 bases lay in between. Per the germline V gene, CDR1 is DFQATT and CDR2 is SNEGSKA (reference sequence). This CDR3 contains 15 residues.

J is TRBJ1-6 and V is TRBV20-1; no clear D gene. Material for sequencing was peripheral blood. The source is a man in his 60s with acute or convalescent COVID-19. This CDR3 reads CSASRTNGGSSPLHF. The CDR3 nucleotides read TGCAGTGCTAGTAGGACCAATGGAGGGAGTTCACCCCTCCACTTT.